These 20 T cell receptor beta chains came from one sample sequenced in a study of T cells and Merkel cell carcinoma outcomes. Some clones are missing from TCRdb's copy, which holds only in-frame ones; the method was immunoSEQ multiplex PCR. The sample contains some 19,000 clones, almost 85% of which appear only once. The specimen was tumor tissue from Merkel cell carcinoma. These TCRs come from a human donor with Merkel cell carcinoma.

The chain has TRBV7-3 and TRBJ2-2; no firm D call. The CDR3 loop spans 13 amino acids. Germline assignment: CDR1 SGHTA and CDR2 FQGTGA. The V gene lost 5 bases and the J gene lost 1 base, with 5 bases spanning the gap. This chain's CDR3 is CASSPQNTGELFF. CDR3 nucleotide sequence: TGTGCCAGCAGCCCGCAGAACACCGGGGAGCTGTTTTTT.

CDR3 nucleotides: TGTGCCAGCAGCCCCCCAAAGTTGGGCCTTGTTTCACCCCTCCACTTT. Protein sequence: CASSPPKLGLVSPLHF. The rearrangement links TRBV7-9 to TRBJ1-6, with unresolved D. Trimming pared 5 bases from V and 9 bases from J, leaving 20 bases between. Looked up from germline, CDR1 is SEHNR and CDR2 is FQNEAQ (reference sequence). The CDR3 contains 16 residues. The whole variable domain, remainder taken from reference TRBV7-9 and TRBJ1-6, is DTGVSQNPRHKITKRGQNVTFRCDPISEHNRLYWYRQTLGQGPEFLTYFQNEAQLEKSRLLSDRFSAERPKGSFSTLEIQRTEQGDSAMYLCASSPPKLGLVSPLHFGNGTRLTVT.

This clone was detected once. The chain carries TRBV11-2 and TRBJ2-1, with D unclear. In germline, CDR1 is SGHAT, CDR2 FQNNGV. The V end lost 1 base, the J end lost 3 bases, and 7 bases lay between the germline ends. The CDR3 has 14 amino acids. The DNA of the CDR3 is TGTGCCAGCAGCTTAGCTAGTCTCTACAATGAGCAGTTCTTC. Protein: CASSLASLYNEQFF.

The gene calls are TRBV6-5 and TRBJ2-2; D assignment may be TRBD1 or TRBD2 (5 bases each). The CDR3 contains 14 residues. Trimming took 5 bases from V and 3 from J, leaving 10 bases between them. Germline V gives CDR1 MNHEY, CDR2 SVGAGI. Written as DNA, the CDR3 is TGTGCCAGCAGTCCGGGGCGTTACACCGGGGAGCTGTTTTTT. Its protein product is CASSPGRYTGELFF.

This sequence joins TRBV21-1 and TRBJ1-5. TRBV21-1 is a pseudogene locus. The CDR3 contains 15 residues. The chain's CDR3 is CASSPPGKRNQPQHF. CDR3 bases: TGTGCCAGCAGCCCCCCCGGGAAGCGCAATCAGCCCCAGCATTTT.

DNA for the CDR3: TGTGCCAGCAGTGAAGGGGTATTCGAAACTAATGAAAAACTGTTTTTT. It encodes CASSEGVFETNEKLFF. The chain uses TRBV25-1 and TRBJ1-4; D call uncertain. V lost 2 bases and J lost 1, with 11 bases in between. Germline V gives CDR1 MGHDK, CDR2 SYGVNS. This CDR3 region has 16 residues. Looking up the rest from reference TRBV25-1 and TRBJ1-4 gives the full variable domain: EADIYQTPRYLVIGTGKKITLECSQTMGHDKMYWYQQDPGMELHLIHYSYGVNSTEKGDLSSESTVSRIRTEHFPLTLESARPSHTSQYLCASSEGVFETNEKLFFGSGTQLSVL.

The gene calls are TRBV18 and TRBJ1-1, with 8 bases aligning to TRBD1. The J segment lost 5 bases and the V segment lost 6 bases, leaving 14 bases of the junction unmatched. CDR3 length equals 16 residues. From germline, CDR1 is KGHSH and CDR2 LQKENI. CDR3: CASSQNDQGAGTEAFF. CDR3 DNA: TGTGCCAGCTCCCAGAACGATCAGGGGGCAGGGACTGAAGCTTTCTTT. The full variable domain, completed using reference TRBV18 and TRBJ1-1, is NAGVMQNPRHLVRRRGQEARLRCSPMKGHSHVYWYRQLPEEGLKFMVYLQKENIIDESGMPKERFSAEFPKEGPSILRIQQVVRGDSAAYFCASSQNDQGAGTEAFFGQGTRLTVV.

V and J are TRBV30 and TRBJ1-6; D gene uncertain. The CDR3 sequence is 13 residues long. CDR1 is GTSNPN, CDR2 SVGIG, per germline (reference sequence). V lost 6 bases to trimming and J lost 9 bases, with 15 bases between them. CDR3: CACSGKVTSPLHF. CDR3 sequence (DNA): TGTGCCTGTTCCGGGAAGGTAACTTCACCCCTCCACTTT.

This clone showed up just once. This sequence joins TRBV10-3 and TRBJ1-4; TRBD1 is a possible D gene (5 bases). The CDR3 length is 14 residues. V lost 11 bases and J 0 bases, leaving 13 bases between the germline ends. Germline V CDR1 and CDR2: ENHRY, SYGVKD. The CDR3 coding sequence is TGTGCCGCCGGACACCCCGCAACTAATGAAAAACTGTTTTTT. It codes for CAAGHPATNEKLFF.

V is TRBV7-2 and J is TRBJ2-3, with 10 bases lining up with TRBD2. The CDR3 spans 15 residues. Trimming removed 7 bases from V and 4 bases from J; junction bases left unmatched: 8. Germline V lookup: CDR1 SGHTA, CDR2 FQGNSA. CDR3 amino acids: CASNSAGGPSDTQYF. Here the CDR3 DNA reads TGTGCCAGCAACTCAGCGGGAGGGCCCTCAGATACGCAGTATTTT.

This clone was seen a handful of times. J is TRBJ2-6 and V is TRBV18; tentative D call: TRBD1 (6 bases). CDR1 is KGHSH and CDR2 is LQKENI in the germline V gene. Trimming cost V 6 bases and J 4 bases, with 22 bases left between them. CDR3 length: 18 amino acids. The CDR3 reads CASSPRSGALHGANVLTF. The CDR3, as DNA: TGTGCCAGCTCCCCGAGGTCAGGGGCGCTTCACGGGGCCAACGTCCTGACTTTC.

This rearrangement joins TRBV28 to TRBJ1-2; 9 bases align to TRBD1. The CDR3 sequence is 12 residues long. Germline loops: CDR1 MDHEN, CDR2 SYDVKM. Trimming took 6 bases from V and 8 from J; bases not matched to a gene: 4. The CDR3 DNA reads TGTGCCAGCAGGACACAGGGGGCAGGCTACACCTTC. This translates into CASRTQGAGYTF.

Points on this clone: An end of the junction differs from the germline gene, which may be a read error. As DNA, the CDR3 is TGCAGTGCAGGGGTGAACACTGAAGTTTTCTTT. Translating gives CSAGVNTEVFF. The chain carries TRBV20-1 and TRBJ1-1, with a possible D match to TRBD1 (5 bases). Germline V gene sequence: CDR1 DFQATT, CDR2 SNEGSKA (reference sequence). The CDR3 runs 11 residues.

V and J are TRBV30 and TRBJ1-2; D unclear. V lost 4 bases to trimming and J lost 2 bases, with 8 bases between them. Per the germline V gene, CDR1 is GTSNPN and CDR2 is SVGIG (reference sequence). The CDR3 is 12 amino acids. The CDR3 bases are TGTGCCTGGATACGGGGAAACTATGGCTACACCTTC. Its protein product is CAWIRGNYGYTF.

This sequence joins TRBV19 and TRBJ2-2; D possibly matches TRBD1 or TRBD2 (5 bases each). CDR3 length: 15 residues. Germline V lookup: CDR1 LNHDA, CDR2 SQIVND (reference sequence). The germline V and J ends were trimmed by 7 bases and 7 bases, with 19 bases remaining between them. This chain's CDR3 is CASTRGVGRIGELFF. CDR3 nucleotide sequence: TGTGCCAGTACGAGGGGAGTGGGACGCATCGGGGAGCTGTTTTTT.

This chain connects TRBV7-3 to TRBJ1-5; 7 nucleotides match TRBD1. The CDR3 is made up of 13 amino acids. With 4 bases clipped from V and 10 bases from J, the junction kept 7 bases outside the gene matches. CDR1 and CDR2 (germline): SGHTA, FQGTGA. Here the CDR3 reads CASSSQGGGPQHF. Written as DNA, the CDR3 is TGTGCCAGCAGCTCCCAGGGGGGGGGACCCCAGCATTTT.

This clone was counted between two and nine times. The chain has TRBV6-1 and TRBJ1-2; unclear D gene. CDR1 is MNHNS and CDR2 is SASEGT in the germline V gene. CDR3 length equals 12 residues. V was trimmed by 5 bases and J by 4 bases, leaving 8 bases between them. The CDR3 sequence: CASSPSAYGYTF. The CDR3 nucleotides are TGTGCCAGCAGTCCCTCGGCCTATGGCTACACCTTC.

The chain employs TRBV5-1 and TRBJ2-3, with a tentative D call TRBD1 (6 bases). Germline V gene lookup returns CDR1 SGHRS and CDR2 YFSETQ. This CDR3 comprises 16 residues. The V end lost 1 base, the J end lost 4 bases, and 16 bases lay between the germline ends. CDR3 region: CASSLMTGYMADTQYF. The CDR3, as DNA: TGCGCCAGCAGCTTGATGACAGGCTACATGGCAGATACGCAGTATTTT.

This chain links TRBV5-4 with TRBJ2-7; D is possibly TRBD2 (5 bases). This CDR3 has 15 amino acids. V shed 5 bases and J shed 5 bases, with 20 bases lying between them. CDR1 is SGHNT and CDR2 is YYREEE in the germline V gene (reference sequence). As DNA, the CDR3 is TGTGCCAGCAGGGAGGAAGCGGCGAGTACCCACGAGCAGTACTTC. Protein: CASREEAASTHEQYF.

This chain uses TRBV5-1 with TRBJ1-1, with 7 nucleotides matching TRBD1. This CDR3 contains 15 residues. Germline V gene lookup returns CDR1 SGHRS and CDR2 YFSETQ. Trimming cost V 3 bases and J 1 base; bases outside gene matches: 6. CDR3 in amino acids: CASSWGQRRNTEAFF. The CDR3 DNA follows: TGCGCCAGCAGCTGGGGACAGCGGAGGAACACTGAAGCTTTCTTT.